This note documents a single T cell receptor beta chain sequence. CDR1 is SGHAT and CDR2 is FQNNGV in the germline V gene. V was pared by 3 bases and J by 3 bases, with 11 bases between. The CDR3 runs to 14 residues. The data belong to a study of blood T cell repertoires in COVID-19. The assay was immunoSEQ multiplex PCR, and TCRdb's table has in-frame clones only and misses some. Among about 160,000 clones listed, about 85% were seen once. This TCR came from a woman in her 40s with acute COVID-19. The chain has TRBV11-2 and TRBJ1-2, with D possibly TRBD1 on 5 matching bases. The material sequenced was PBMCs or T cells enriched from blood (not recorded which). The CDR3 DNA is TGTGCCAGCAGCTTTAAATCCAGGGACTATGGCTACACCTTC. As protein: CASSFKSRDYGYTF.